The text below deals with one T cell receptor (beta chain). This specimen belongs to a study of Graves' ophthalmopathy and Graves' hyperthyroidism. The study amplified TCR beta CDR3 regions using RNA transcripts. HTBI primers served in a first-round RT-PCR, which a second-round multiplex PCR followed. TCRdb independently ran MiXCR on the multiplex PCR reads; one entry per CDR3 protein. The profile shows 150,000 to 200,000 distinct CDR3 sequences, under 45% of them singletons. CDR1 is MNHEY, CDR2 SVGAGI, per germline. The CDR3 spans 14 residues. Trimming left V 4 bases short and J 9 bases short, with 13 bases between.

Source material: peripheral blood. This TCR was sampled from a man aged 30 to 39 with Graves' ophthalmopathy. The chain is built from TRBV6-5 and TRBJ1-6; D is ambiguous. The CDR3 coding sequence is TGTGCCAGCAGTTCGGGAGGGCCTATTTCACCCCTCCACTTT. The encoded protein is CASSSGGPISPLHF.